What follows is one TCR beta chain and its context. What this receptor recognizes is not known. Per-base qualities were not stored, and no clone one base away is much larger. The protocol used for the library was the immunoSEQ multiplex PCR assay. DNA from the cultured, isolated CD4+ T cells was subjected to TCR beta CDR3 sequencing. Turning to the authors' computational methods: Non-productive TCR sequences were discarded, and reads were trimmed to the CDR3 region, with only CDR3s of 7 or more amino acids retained. Antigen-specific clonotypes were identified using the MANAFEST web app by comparison of expansion in peptide wells against reference cultures. To count as positive, a clone had to show expansion at FDR<0.05 compared with the reference and with all other wells, an odds ratio above 5, and a frequency above 0.1% in two replicate wells. Clonotypes significantly expanded in SARS-CoV-2 spike wells and in at least one common cold coronavirus spike condition were defined as cross-reactive. CDR3 similarity was assessed by Levenshtein distance with the stringdist R package, and unrooted trees were built with ape in R 3.6.1. In its TCRdb copy, this immuneACCESS table keeps in-frame sequences only and misses some clones. Where compared with another copy, unresolved V genes explain less than half of these, and the others have no known cause. That table gives V, J and clone size, and the DNA gave D and trimming. The sample has some 68,000 clones on record, around 80% of them singletons. The ten largest clones add up to 0.95% to 1.5% of the sample.

In the ViraFEST assay, PBMC were stimulated with viral peptide pools, and antigen-specific CD4+ T cell clonotypes were then identified by expansion using TCR sequencing. After approximately eleven days of culture, CD4+ T cells were isolated with the EasySep CD4+ T cell isolation kit. Each participant got two doses of an mRNA SARS-CoV-2 vaccine, either BNT162b2 or mRNA-1273. Healthy vaccine recipients had no prior SARS-CoV-2 infection, confirmed by negative nucleocapsid antibodies before and after vaccination. Each well held around 1.9 million PBMC cultured in IMDM containing roughly 5.1% human AB serum, 10 IU/ml IL-2 and gentamicin, along with around 9.4 ug/ml peptides. On days 3 and 7, half of the culture medium was replaced with fresh IL-2-containing medium. Each peptide stimulation condition was cultured in triplicate wells unless otherwise noted. PBMC were separated from whole blood using Ficoll-Paque Plus gradient centrifugation and were then either cryopreserved at -140C or used fresh. The overlapping peptide pools covered the spike proteins of SARS-CoV-2 and of the common cold coronaviruses HCoV-NL63, HCoV-OC43 and HCoV-229E. The QIAamp micro DNA kit was used to extract genomic DNA from the cultured CD4+ T cells.

The record originates from a study of vaccination effects on CD4 cells after COVID-19 (dated by TCRdb to between 2021 and 2024). Study-level background: Across the study, the median time from the second dose to post-vaccine sampling was 72 days (range 14 to 241). In both COVID-19 convalescent patients and infection-naive vaccine recipients, the study compared SARS-CoV-2 spike-specific CD4+ TCR repertoires from before mRNA vaccination with those from after it. A total of 10 COVID-19 convalescent patients and 4 SARS-CoV-2-naive healthy vaccine recipients were included in the full study. In the study, cultures from other donors were sequenced using the Oncomine TCR Beta short-read assay on an Illumina iSeq 100.

Looking up the germline V gene yields CDR1 KGHSH and CDR2 LQKENI. Trimming removed 2 bases from V and 5 bases from J; the gene matches leave 6 bases unexplained. The CDR3 starts with the cysteine, ends with the phenylalanine, and has 15 residues. Of the read, only the CDR3 DNA is kept; its 45 bases are in frame from base 1. Overall results and qualifications from the work: In healthy vaccine recipients, vaccine-induced clones were almost all SARS-CoV-2 mono-reactive, with only 1 of 255 being cross-reactive with common cold coronaviruses. The study was limited by a small number of convalescent patients, and early post-infection timepoints were lacking. Marked clonal contraction was observed in both infection-induced and vaccine-induced clones at late post-vaccination timepoints, consistent with waning T cell responses.

The rearrangement joined TRBV18 to TRBJ1-1, with 9 bases aligning to TRBD1. The input for sequencing was CD4+ T cells from PBMCs cultured with HCoV-229E spike peptides, taken after COVID-19 vaccination. Per the publication, the cell subset or site label means: HCoV-229E spike overlapping peptide pool stimulation. The TCR originated in a human donor who received a COVID-19 vaccine. The CDR3 reads as follows: CASSPWTGAGTEAFF. DNA sequence: TGTGCCAGCTCACCATGGACAGGGGCAGGGACTGAAGCTTTCTTT.